What follows is one T cell receptor (beta chain) and its context. These data are taken from a study of control samples from healthy donors and cancer patients. Libraries were prepared by immunoSEQ multiplex PCR; TCRdb keeps only in-frame clonotypes and omits some of them. The sample includes around 100,000 clones, roughly 89% of them seen just once. The sequencing input was blood. The receptor was derived from a man aged 30-40 years in good health.

CDR3 amino acids: CASSTPGTGGAHYGYTF. CDR3 DNA sequence: TGTGCCAGCAGTACTCCCGGGACAGGGGGCGCCCACTATGGCTACACCTTC. The chain carries TRBV28 and TRBJ1-2; TRBD1 agrees at 12 bases. Germline values: CDR1 MDHEN, CDR2 SYDVKM. V gave up 5 bases and J gave up 3 bases; unmatched junction bases: 10. This CDR3 is 17 amino acids long.